The 10 T cell receptor delta chains reported below all come from one sample, sequenced in a study of γδ T cells in repeated Plasmodium falciparum infection. Gammadelta T cells were flow-sorted from PBMC into Vgamma9/Vdelta2+ and Vdelta2-negative populations for bulk analysis. TCRdb reanalyzed the multiplex PCR reads using CATT. The sample holds roughly 93,000 delta-chain clones, 0.75% to 1% seen once. The sequenced sample was gamma-delta T cells from blood. The receptors shown here come from a pool of human donors (malaria-infected and uninfected, not separated).

This clone has just a few counts. A read error likely explains why the TCRdb protein, taken from a much larger clone, differs from this DNA's translation at residue 5; the protein shown is translated from the DNA. This chain uses TRDV1 with TRDJ1, with D uncertain. TCRdb is silent on the J gene; assignment here came from matching the DNA to germline. Germline lookup yields CDR1 TSWWSYY and CDR2 QGS. Trimming shortened V by 5 bases and J by 2 bases, and 36 bases separated the two germline ends. This CDR3 has 22 amino acids. CDR3 sequence reads: CALGSQPSTAVLRVFKTDKLIF. CDR3 DNA: TGTGCTCTTGGGTCTCAACCGTCCACAGCGGTACTGAGGGTCTTTAAGACCGATAAACTCATCTTT.

There are a few counts of this clone. This DNA's translation and the protein TCRdb lists, from a much larger clone, do not match at residue 4, likely due to a read error; the protein shown is translated from the DNA. The rearrangement joins TRDV2 to TRDJ1, with 7 bases aligning to TRDD3. No J segment appears in TCRdb, so it was assigned here by matching the sequence to germline. The CDR3 runs to 15 residues. The germline V gene has CDR1 GEAIGNYY and CDR2 EKD. CDR3 protein: CACATVGDRSDKLIF. The CDR3 DNA follows: TGTGCCTGTGCCACCGTTGGGGATAGAAGCGATAAACTCATCTTT.

This clone was observed a few times. The protein held in TCRdb is that of a much larger clone and does not match this DNA's translation at residue 14, likely because of a read error; the protein shown is translated from the DNA. TRDV1 is the V gene, and the J gene was not called. CDR3 size: 15 residues. Germline CDR1 and CDR2: TSWWSYY and QGS. CDR3 sequence reads: CALGERKRLTDKLTF. The DNA for the CDR3 is TGTGCTCTTGGGGAAAGGAAGCGTCTCACCGATAAACTCACCTTT.

This clone was observed a handful of times. The protein TCRdb lists belongs to a much larger clone and differs from this DNA's translation at residue 11, which points to a read error; the protein shown is made from the DNA. The V call is TRDV1, the J call TRDJ1; 9 positions match TRDD2. TCRdb offers no J gene call, so here the DNA was matched to germline to obtain one. The V and J ends lost 4 bases and 7 bases, in that order; junction bases with no gene match: 19. CDR3 length equals 18 residues. Germline CDR1 is TSWWSYY and CDR2 is QGS. The CDR3 sequence is CALGGHLPTLPGISKLIF. The CDR3 nucleotides read TGTGCTCTTGGGGGCCACCTTCCTACCCTACCGGGGATCAGTAAACTCATCTTT.

This clone occurred a few times. Since a far larger clone is one base different, this is likely a read error. The same CDR3 arises from other DNA sequences in this sample as well. The chain uses TRDV1 and TRDJ1; no definite D call. Matching the DNA to germline supplied the J gene, which TCRdb does not give. V lost 4 bases to trimming and J lost 0 bases, with 24 bases between them. This CDR3 is 19 amino acids long. The germline gives CDR1 TSWWSYY, CDR2 QGS. CDR3 amino acids: CALGGRLKKSLRYTDKLIF. DNA of the CDR3: TGTGCTCTTGGGGGAAGACTAAAAAAGTCCCTCCGGTACACCGATAAACTCATCTTT.

This clone was picked up a small number of times. This likely came from a read error, as a far larger clone is one base away. The same CDR3 can be traced to other DNA sequences in this sample. The V gene is TRDV1, the J gene TRDJ1, with TRDD3 matching over 10 bases. Here the J gene was assigned by germline matching of the DNA, as TCRdb has none. CDR3 length: 24 amino acids. The V gene's germline CDR1 is TSWWSYY and CDR2 QGS. CDR3: CALGESPTSSMYWGITPHTDKLIF. CDR3 coding DNA: TGTGCTCTTGGGGAATCCCCAACCTCCTCGATGTACTGGGGGATCACCCCTCACACCGACAAACTCATCTTT.

This clone was observed a few times. TCRdb's protein, taken from a much larger clone, differs from this DNA's translation at residue 5, likely owing to a read error; the protein displayed comes from the DNA. This rearrangement joins TRDV2 to TRDJ1, with 11 bases lining up with TRDD3. Germline matching of the DNA provided the J gene here, since TCRdb leaves it blank. Germline lookup yields CDR1 GEAIGNYY and CDR2 EKD. The CDR3 runs 18 residues. With 3 bases clipped from V and 3 bases from J, the junction kept 14 bases outside the gene matches. The CDR3 reads CACDALGDTAIGADKLIF. The CDR3 DNA sequence: TGTGCCTGTGACGCTCTGGGGGATACAGCTATAGGGGCCGATAAACTCATCTTT.

Concerning this clone itself: The mismatch at residue 13 between this DNA's translation and the TCRdb protein of a much larger clone likely reflects a read error; the protein shown is translated from the DNA. The chain links TRDV2 to TRDJ1, with 10 bases aligning to TRDD3. The CDR3 is 15 amino acids. Germline V CDR1 and CDR2: GEAIGNYY, EKD. The CDR3: CACDNLGDKTDKHIF. For the CDR3, the DNA is TGTGCCTGTGACAATCTGGGGGATAAGACCGATAAACACATCTTT.

This clone occurred many times. This chain uses TRDV1 with TRDJ1; weak D call: TRDD3 (6 bases). Germline loops: CDR1 TSWWSYY, CDR2 QGS. The CDR3 is 19 amino acids. Trimming took off 1 base at V and 0 bases at J, with 21 bases between the two ends. The CDR3 reads CALGEPPSWGPLYTDKLIF. CDR3 DNA: TGTGCTCTTGGGGAACCCCCCTCCTGGGGACCCTTGTACACCGATAAACTCATCTTT.

As regards this clone: This DNA translates differently at residue 11 from the TCRdb protein, which is that of a much larger clone; a read error is likely, and the protein shown is the DNA's own translation. The chain has TRDV1 and TRDJ1; D may be TRDD3 (6 bases). This CDR3 is built from 16 residues. V was pared by 2 bases and J by 3 bases, with 16 bases between. In germline, CDR1 is TSWWSYY, CDR2 QGS. The CDR3 region is CALGEIFHPGADKLIF. CDR3 nucleotide sequence: TGTGCTCTTGGGGAAATCTTCCATCCTGGGGCCGATAAACTCATCTTT.